The 20 T cell receptor beta chains presented below share a single source sample, sequenced in a study of Graves' ophthalmopathy and Graves' hyperthyroidism. CDR3 regions of TCR beta were amplified from RNA transcripts. An opening RT-PCR round employed HTBI primers and preceded a second-round multiplex PCR. TCRdb recomputed calls from the multiplex PCR reads with MiXCR, one row per CDR3 protein. The sample holds just over 400,000 distinct CDR3 sequences, 20% to 25% seen once. Material: peripheral blood. The source is a young woman with stable Graves' hyperthyroidism.

Ten or more counts support this clonotype. The CDR3 DNA is TGTGCCAGCAGTTCCGGACGGGGGTATGGCTACACCTTC. The encoded protein is CASSSGRGYGYTF. J is TRBJ1-2 and V is TRBV12-3 or TRBV12-4; the D gene is possibly TRBD1 (5 bases). CDR3 length: 13 amino acids. Between the trimmed V and J ends, which lost 4 bases and 5 bases, there was a span of 11 bases.

This clonotype was recorded many times. The V and J genes are TRBV6-1 and TRBJ2-7; D gene ambiguous. The CDR3 length is 10 residues. Deletions cut 10 bases from V and 3 bases from J, with 7 bases between. CDR1 and CDR2 from the germline V gene are MNHNS and SASEGT. CDR3 residues: CATENYEQYF. The CDR3 DNA reads as TGTGCCACCGAAAACTACGAGCAGTACTTC.

This clonotype was detected many times. The chain carries TRBV29-1 and TRBJ1-1; 8 bases fit TRBD1. CDR1 SQVTM and CDR2 ANQGSEA come from the germline V gene. This CDR3 contains 12 residues. After removal of 7 bases from V and 6 bases from J, the junction contained 7 bases not matched to a gene. CDR3 amino acids: CSARQGWAEAFF. CDR3 sequence (DNA): TGCAGCGCGCGACAGGGGTGGGCTGAAGCTTTCTTT.

At least ten counts were recorded for this clonotype. The chain employs TRBV9 and TRBJ2-7; 9 nucleotides line up with TRBD1. V was clipped by 4 bases and J by 2 bases; unmatched bases: 10. Germline V gene lookup returns CDR1 SGDLS and CDR2 YYNGEE. This CDR3 contains 16 residues. In nucleotides, the CDR3 is TGTGCCAGCAGCTTCACAGGGGGCCTTACCACCTACGAGCAGTACTTC. This encodes CASSFTGGLTTYEQYF.

This clonotype has ten or more counts. The V and J genes are TRBV28 and TRBJ2-7; 9 bases line up with TRBD1. The V and J ends lost 8 bases and 3 bases, in that order; junction bases with no gene match: 5. Germline CDR1 is MDHEN and CDR2 is SYDVKM. The CDR3 has 13 residues. In DNA form, the CDR3 reads TGTGCCAGCGCTCCGGGACAGGGCTACGAGCAGTACTTC. Its translation: CASAPGQGYEQYF.

As for this clonotype: It may be a read error: a sequence one base away is much more abundant. The rearrangement links TRBV15 to TRBJ1-1; weak D call: TRBD1 (6 bases). From germline, CDR1 is LNHNV and CDR2 YYDKDF (reference sequence). The V end was cut by 0 bases, the J end by 10 bases, with 15 bases between. This CDR3 has 14 amino acids. CDR3 loop: CATSRDRGTIGAFF. For the CDR3, the DNA is TGTGCCACCAGCAGAGATAGGGGGACCATAGGAGCTTTCTTT.

The sample holds many counts of this clonotype. The rearrangement uses TRBV28 and TRBJ2-7; D tentatively fits TRBD1 or TRBD2 (5 bases each). This CDR3 comprises 13 residues. Germline V lookup: CDR1 MDHEN, CDR2 SYDVKM. V gave up 4 bases and J gave up 5 bases, with 12 bases separating them. Written as DNA, the CDR3 is TGTGCCAGCAGTTCGGGGCTCGCGGACGAGCAGTACTTC. Its protein is CASSSGLADEQYF.

The rearrangement uses TRBV6-1 and TRBJ1-3; D ambiguous. CDR1 is MNHNS, CDR2 SASEGT, per germline. Trimming cost V 8 bases and J 7 bases, with 12 bases left between them. The CDR3 has 12 residues. This CDR3 reads CASRTKGNTIYF. Here the CDR3 DNA reads TGTGCCAGCCGGACGAAAGGGAACACCATATATTTT.

This clonotype was counted many times. The V and J genes are TRBV5-1 and TRBJ1-3; 7 bases map to TRBD1. V shed 4 bases and J 0 bases; nucleotides not matched to a gene: 4. The CDR3 has 15 amino acids. Per germline, CDR1 SGHRS and CDR2 YFSETQ. For the CDR3, the DNA is TGCGCCAGCAGCCGAGGGACAGCCTCTGGAAACACCATATATTTT. Residues: CASSRGTASGNTIYF.

This clonotype came up many times. This chain connects TRBV28 to TRBJ2-7; the D is unclear. The CDR3 runs 15 residues. Trimming took off 6 bases at V and 7 bases at J, with 22 bases between the two ends. Germline-derived CDR1 and CDR2 are MDHEN and SYDVKM. CDR3 loop: CASSPPHSTSREQYF. The CDR3 region has the DNA TGTGCCAGCAGCCCTCCCCACAGTACTTCCAGGGAGCAGTACTTC.

Many counts were recorded for this clonotype. The gene calls are TRBV7-9 and TRBJ2-7; maybe TRBD2 (5 bases). The CDR3 runs to 14 residues. The germline V gene has CDR1 SEHNR and CDR2 FQNEAQ (reference sequence). Between the trimmed V and J ends, which lost 1 base and 3 bases, there was a span of 10 bases. The CDR3 loop reads CASSLEAGFYEQYF. The CDR3 region has the DNA TGTGCCAGCAGCTTAGAGGCGGGCTTCTACGAGCAGTACTTC.

A remark on this clonotype: The DNA is omitted, as the CDR3 cannot be located on it reliably, and the CDR3 follows TCRdb's listing. This rearrangement joins TRBV7-2 to TRBJ2-7; the tabulated D call, TRBD1, remains unverified against the DNA. The germline V gene encodes CDR1 SGHTA and CDR2 FQGNSA. The CDR3 has 21 amino acids, counting both end residues. The chain's CDR3 is CASSFYICSAHPTGGPYEQYF.

Ten or more counts support this clonotype. The chain is built from TRBV7-6 and TRBJ2-7; a possible D gene is TRBD2 (5 bases). V was cut by 2 bases and J by 6 bases, with 11 bases left in between. The length of the CDR3 is 13 residues. The germline gives CDR1 SGHVS, CDR2 FNYEAQ. The DNA for the CDR3 is TGTGCCAGCAGCTTACCGGCCGAGGGCGAGCAGTACTTC. It translates to CASSLPAEGEQYF.

At least ten counts were recorded for this clonotype. The chain joins TRBV30 to TRBJ1-4; 8 bases agree with TRBD1. There are 12 residues in the CDR3. The germline V gene encodes CDR1 GTSNPN and CDR2 SVGIG (reference sequence). The J segment lost 8 bases and the V segment lost 5 bases, leaving 4 bases of the junction unmatched. CDR3 DNA sequence: TGTGCCTGGGGACAGGGAGGGGAAAAACTGTTTTTT. Encoded protein: CAWGQGGEKLFF.

This clonotype was picked up many times. The rearrangement joins TRBV7-2 to TRBJ1-5; TRBD1 might be the D (5 bases). The V end lost 5 bases, the J end lost 0 bases, and 8 bases lay between the germline ends. The CDR3 spans 14 residues. The germline V gene encodes CDR1 SGHTA and CDR2 FQGNSA. CDR3 region: CASSTGVSNQPQHF. The CDR3 DNA reads as TGTGCCAGCAGCACGGGGGTTAGCAATCAGCCCCAGCATTTT.

This clonotype was counted at least ten times. The V call is TRBV7-9, the J call TRBJ2-2; unclear D gene. In germline, CDR1 is SEHNR, CDR2 FQNEAQ (reference sequence). The CDR3 has 15 amino acids. The V and J ends lost 5 bases and 0 bases respectively, with 10 bases between them. The CDR3 spells CASSPVVANTGELFF. The CDR3 DNA reads as TGTGCCAGCAGCCCCGTCGTCGCGAACACCGGGGAGCTGTTTTTT.

This clonotype was found many times. The J gene is TRBJ2-2, the V gene TRBV24-1; TRBD2 agrees at 13 bases. This CDR3 has 17 residues. Germline CDR1 is KGHDR and CDR2 is SFDVKD. Trimming at V came to 4 bases and at J to 4 bases, leaving 5 bases not matched to a gene. Here the CDR3 reads CATSDLGLAGATGELFF. The CDR3 DNA reads as TGTGCCACCAGTGACCTCGGACTAGCGGGAGCCACCGGGGAGCTGTTTTTT.

This clonotype was picked up many times. V and J are TRBV12-3 or TRBV12-4 and TRBJ1-1; D not resolved. V was pared by 8 bases and J by 0 bases, with 10 bases between. CDR3 size: 13 residues. CDR3 in DNA: TGTGCCAGCCGACTTACAGTGAACACTGAAGCTTTCTTT. It is translated as CASRLTVNTEAFF.

This clonotype has a handful of counts. V and J are TRBV4-1 and TRBJ2-7, with D possibly being TRBD2 (6 bases). Germline-derived CDR1 and CDR2 are MGHRA and YSYEKL. Trimming took 3 bases from V and 6 from J, leaving 15 bases between them. The CDR3 has 14 amino acids. CDR3 coding DNA: TGCGCCAGCAGCCAGTGGACGGGAGTAGGCGAGCAGTACTTC. Translated: CASSQWTGVGEQYF.

This clonotype has a count of ten or more. J is TRBJ1-1 and V is TRBV11-2; D call uncertain. V shed 4 bases and J shed 0 bases, with 9 bases lying between them. Germline V gene sequence: CDR1 SGHAT, CDR2 FQNNGV. The CDR3 is 14 residues long. Here the CDR3 DNA reads TGTGCCAGCAGCTATGGCAGATTGAACACTGAAGCTTTCTTT. Encoded protein: CASSYGRLNTEAFF.